A selection of T cell receptor beta chains follows, all from one sample in a study of CD8+CD57+ T cells in acquired aplastic anemia. A single record per CDR3 protein comes from TCRdb applying MiXCR to the reads. The table has 300,000 or so distinct CDR3 sequences, 56% seen once. The material sequenced was sorted CD4+, CD8+, or CD8+CD57+ T cells (not recorded which) from PBMCs. The receptors derive from a human donor with aplastic anemia. The CDR3 runs from the conserved cysteine through the conserved F or W. A D gene is named only where the DNA matches it firmly. Some rows mark clone size as missing; the rest say once, few, many or name a class of expanded clone.

TRBJ2-7,TRBV5-1,once,TRBD1,TGCGCCAGCAGCGGTGGGACAGGGGGATCCGAGCAGTACTTC,CASSGGTGGSEQYF
TRBJ2-1,TRBV29-1,.,.,TGCAGCGTTGAAGGGGGACAAACGGCTACCAATGAGCAGTTCTTC,CSVEGGQTATNEQFF
TRBJ2-2,TRBV6-6,many,.,TGTGCCGCGTCTTCGAACACCGGGGAGCTGTTTTTT,CAASSNTGELFF
TRBJ1-3,TRBV24-1,.,.,TGTGCCACCAGTGATTTCGGAAACACCATATATTTT,CATSDFGNTIYF
TRBJ1-1,TRBV19,.,TRBD1,TGTGCCAGTAGTATATCCCCTCGACAGGGGGTGGGGGAAGCTTTCTTT,CASSISPRQGVGEAFF
TRBJ1-4,TRBV20-1,.,TRBD1,TGCAGTGCTAGAGATCGTTCAGGGGGAAGAGAAAAACTGTTTTTT,CSARDRSGGREKLFF
TRBJ1-3,TRBV7-9,.,.,TGTGCCAGCAGCTTAGCCAGTCTGGGCACTGGAAACACCATATATTTT,CASSLASLGTGNTIYF
TRBJ2-7,TRBV9,.,TRBD1,TGTGCCAGCAGGCCGGGACAGGTCTCCTACGAGCAGTACTTC,CASRPGQVSYEQYF
TRBJ1-2,TRBV11-1,many,TRBD1,TGTGCCAGCAGCTTAATAGGTGGGACAGGGTCTTCTCAGCGTGGTGGCTACACCTTC,CASSLIGGTGSSQRGGYTF
TRBJ2-7,TRBV20-1,few,.,TGCAGTGCTAGCGACCGGGACGGAAGCTACGAGCAGTACTTC,CSASDRDGSYEQYF
TRBJ1-1,TRBV10-3,many,TRBD1,TGTGCCATCAGTGAATCCGGGACAGGCTCAACTGAAGCTTTCTTT,CAISESGTGSTEAFF
TRBJ2-1,TRBV20-1,.,.,TGCAGTGCTAGAGCCCTAAATTCCGGAGGGAATGAGCGGTTCTTC,CSARALNSGGNERFF
TRBJ2-5,TRBV7-8,.,TRBD2,TGTGCCAGCAGACCTAGCGGGAGGACATCCGAGACCCAGTACTTC,CASRPSGRTSETQYF
TRBJ1-5,TRBV7-2,.,TRBD1,TGTGCCAGCAGCTCGCCGCGGACAGGGGTGCGCAATCAGCCCCAGCATTTT,CASSSPRTGVRNQPQHF
TRBJ1-6,TRBV15,.,.,TGTGCCACCAGCAGAGATAGGGGTACCTCGGGCCATTCACCCCTCCACTTT,CATSRDRGTSGHSPLHF
TRBJ1-1,TRBV19,once,.,TGTGCCAGTAGTATACTTAGGGGGGGAGTGGGAGAAGCTTTCTTT,CASSILRGGVGEAFF
TRBJ1-5,TRBV19,.,.,TGTGCCAGTAGTATAGAGGGCAGGGAAGCTCAGCCCCAGCATTTT,CASSIEGREAQPQHF
TRBJ1-5,TRBV9,.,TRBD1,TGTGCCAGCAGCCAGGAAGGACAGGCGGGCCAGCCCCAGCATTTT,CASSQEGQAGQPQHF
TRBJ2-3,TRBV2,many,TRBD2,TGTGCCACCTCTGGGAGGGGCCGAACAGATACGCAGTATTTT,CATSGRGRTDTQYF
TRBJ2-2,TRBV9,once,.,TGTGCCAGCAGTTTTCCTCAGGGAGCCGGGGAGCTGTTTTTT,CASSFPQGAGELFF
TRBJ1-6,TRBV7-2,.,.,TGTGCCAGCAGCTTCGCTGGGAATTCACCCCTCCACTTT,CASSFAGNSPLHF
TRBJ1-2,TRBV11-2,.,TRBD1,TGTGCCAGCAGCAAGACAGGGGGCTATGGCTACACCTTC,CASSKTGGYGYTF
TRBJ2-1,TRBV5-1,many,TRBD1,TGCGCCAGCAGCTTACAGGGGGGTTACAATGAGCAGTTCTTC,CASSLQGGYNEQFF
TRBJ1-1,TRBV4-1,.,.,TGCGCCAGCAGCCAAGAGGGGCGCGCTTTCTTT,CASSQEGRAFF
TRBJ1-2,TRBV20-1,.,.,TGCAGTGCTAGGACTAGCGGGAGGGCCTACACCTTC,CSARTSGRAYTF
TRBJ2-2,TRBV25-1,.,TRBD2,TGTGCCAGCAGTGAATGGACTAGCGGGAACACCGGGGAGCTGTTTTTT,CASSEWTSGNTGELFF
TRBJ2-3,TRBV24-1,.,TRBD1,TGTGCCACCAGTCATCCGGCCCAGGGGGCAGATACGCAGTATTTT,CATSHPAQGADTQYF
TRBJ2-2,TRBV7-9,few,.,TGTGCCAGCAGTCTCACTAGCAGCACCGGGGAGCTGTTTTTT,CASSLTSSTGELFF
TRBJ2-7,TRBV7-9,few,TRBD1,TGTGCCAGCAGCCCTACCGGGACAGGGGCCTACGAGCAGTACTTC,CASSPTGTGAYEQYF
TRBJ1-1,TRBV20-1,.,.,TGCAGTGCTAGAGATCGGGGGACAAGGAACACTGAAGCTTTCTTT,CSARDRGTRNTEAFF
TRBJ1-1,TRBV11-2,many,.,TGTGCCAGCAGCTCGAACACTGAAGCTTTCTTT,CASSSNTEAFF
TRBJ1-2,TRBV5-1,.,.,TGCGCCAGCAGCTTTGTCGGGTTCGATGGCTACACCTTC,CASSFVGFDGYTF
TRBJ2-1,TRBV7-9,.,.,TGTGCCAGCAGCCCCGGGACGGTGAACCAGTTCTTC,CASSPGTVNQFF
TRBJ2-7,TRBV24-1,few,.,TGTGCCACCAGTGATCTCCTGAAGCCACGGAACTACGAGCAGTACTTC,CATSDLLKPRNYEQYF
TRBJ2-5,TRBV10-3,many,.,TGTGCCATCAGGGAGGGCGGGGAAGAGACCCAGTACTTC,CAIREGGEETQYF
TRBJ1-2,TRBV29-1,.,TRBD1,TGCAGCGTTGGCCGACAGGGGATGGGCTACACCTTC,CSVGRQGMGYTF
TRBJ1-5,TRBV12-3/TRBV12-4,.,.,TGTGCCAGCAGTTTTTCTTTTAGCAATCAGCCCCAGCATTTT,CASSFSFSNQPQHF
TRBJ2-5,TRBV5-5,.,TRBD2,TGTGCCAGCAGCCAGGGACTAGCGGGAGGAATAGAGACCCAGTACTTC,CASSQGLAGGIETQYF
TRBJ2-7,TRBV2,once,.,TGTGCCAGCAGGCCCAGAGGGAGCTGGGACGAGCAGTACTTC,CASRPRGSWDEQYF
TRBJ1-4,TRBV5-6,many,TRBD1,TGTGCCAGCAGCCCGGGACAGTCCGGCGGAAAACTGTTTTTT,CASSPGQSGGKLFF
TRBJ1-4,TRBV4-1,.,.,TGCGCCAGCAGAGGGCGCGATAATGAAAAACTGTTTTTT,CASRGRDNEKLFF
TRBJ1-2,TRBV7-3,.,.,TGTGCCAGCAGCTTACTGGGGAACCCTAACTATGGCTACACCTTC,CASSLLGNPNYGYTF
TRBJ2-1,TRBV20-1,many,.,TGCAGTGCTAGAGATACCCGCAATGAGCAGTTCTTC,CSARDTRNEQFF
TRBJ1-1,TRBV6-1,.,.,TGTGCCAGCAGTTACTCGACAGGAGGCACTGAAGCTTTCTTT,CASSYSTGGTEAFF
TRBJ2-2,TRBV15,.,TRBD1,TGTGCCACCAGCAGAGATAACAGGGGCACCGGGGAGCTGTTTTTT,CATSRDNRGTGELFF
TRBJ1-1,TRBV29-1,.,.,TGCAGCGTTGCCCTGTCCACTGAAGCTTTCTTT,CSVALSTEAFF
TRBJ2-7,TRBV9,.,TRBD1,TGTGCCAGCAGTGGGGGACAGGGGGCCTTCGAGCAGTACTTC,CASSGGQGAFEQYF
TRBJ2-7,TRBV4-1,many,.,TGCGCCAGCAGCCAAGAGCCCACCTACGAGCAGTACTTC,CASSQEPTYEQYF
TRBJ2-5,TRBV20-1,.,TRBD1,TGCAGTGCTAGAGCAGGGGGAACGGAGACCCAGTACTTC,CSARAGGTETQYF
TRBJ1-1,TRBV20-1,few,.,TGCAGTGCTACCGAAGGCACAGCGAACACTGAAGCTTTCTTT,CSATEGTANTEAFF
TRBJ2-1,TRBV7-3,few,TRBD1,TGTGCCAGCAGCCCCAATCGGGACAGCCTGGATGAGCAGTTCTTC,CASSPNRDSLDEQFF
TRBJ2-5,TRBV7-9,once,.,TGTGCCAGCAGTCTTAGGAACAGCCAAGAGACCCAGTACTTC,CASSLRNSQETQYF
TRBJ1-1,TRBV29-1,.,TRBD1,TGCAGCGCTGAAGATTCGACAGGGGAAGCTCTCTTT,CSAEDSTGEALF
TRBJ1-4,TRBV2,.,.,TGCGCCAGCAGCAGGGAGGTATTAACTAATGAAAAACTGTTTTTT,CASSREVLTNEKLFF
TRBJ2-7,TRBV19,.,.,TGTGCCAGTAGTATTGAAGGGTTCTACGAGCAGTACTTC,CASSIEGFYEQYF
TRBJ1-5,TRBV7-2,few,TRBD1,TGTGCCAGCAGCTTAGATCCCAGGGGGGATCAGCCCCAGCATTTT,CASSLDPRGDQPQHF
TRBJ2-3,TRBV20-1,.,.,TGCAGTGCTAGTTCCGGGGTGAGCACAGATACGCAGTATTTT,CSASSGVSTDTQYF